This T cell receptor (beta chain) emerged from a study of blood T cell repertoires in COVID-19. Study-wide background: There were acute and convalescent COVID-19 samples, and they came from the United States, Italy and Spain. PBMCs, B-cell-depleted T cells, or T cells were the source of the cDNA or gDNA that made up the material.

J gave up 5 bases and V 1 base, and 5 bases lay outside the gene matches. Germline CDR1 SGDLS, CDR2 YYNGEE. This CDR3 comprises 15 residues. Per the authors' pipeline: Using reference gene primer amplification, nucleated cell counts were estimated. Sequencing used immunoSEQ multiplex PCR; TCRdb keeps in-frame clones, though not all of them. V and J calls and clone size are as listed in that table; D and trimming were resolved from the DNA. This table holds about 160,000 clones, approximately 91% found once. Only a few counts were recorded for this clone. The specimen sequenced was peripheral blood. This receptor was obtained from a man in his late teens or twenties with acute or convalescent COVID-19. This sequence joins TRBV9 and TRBJ1-4; 7 bases map to TRBD1. CDR3 sequence (DNA): TGTGCCAGCAGCGTATCCGAGGGGGCGAATGAAAAACTGTTTTTT. Its translation is CASSVSEGANEKLFF. The full variable domain, with the rest looked up from reference TRBV9 and TRBJ1-4, is DSGVTQTPKHLITATGQRVTLRCSPRSGDLSVYWYQQSLDQGLQFLIQYYNGEERAKGNILERFSAQQFPDLHSELNLSSLELGDSALYFCASSVSEGANEKLFFGSGTQLSVL.